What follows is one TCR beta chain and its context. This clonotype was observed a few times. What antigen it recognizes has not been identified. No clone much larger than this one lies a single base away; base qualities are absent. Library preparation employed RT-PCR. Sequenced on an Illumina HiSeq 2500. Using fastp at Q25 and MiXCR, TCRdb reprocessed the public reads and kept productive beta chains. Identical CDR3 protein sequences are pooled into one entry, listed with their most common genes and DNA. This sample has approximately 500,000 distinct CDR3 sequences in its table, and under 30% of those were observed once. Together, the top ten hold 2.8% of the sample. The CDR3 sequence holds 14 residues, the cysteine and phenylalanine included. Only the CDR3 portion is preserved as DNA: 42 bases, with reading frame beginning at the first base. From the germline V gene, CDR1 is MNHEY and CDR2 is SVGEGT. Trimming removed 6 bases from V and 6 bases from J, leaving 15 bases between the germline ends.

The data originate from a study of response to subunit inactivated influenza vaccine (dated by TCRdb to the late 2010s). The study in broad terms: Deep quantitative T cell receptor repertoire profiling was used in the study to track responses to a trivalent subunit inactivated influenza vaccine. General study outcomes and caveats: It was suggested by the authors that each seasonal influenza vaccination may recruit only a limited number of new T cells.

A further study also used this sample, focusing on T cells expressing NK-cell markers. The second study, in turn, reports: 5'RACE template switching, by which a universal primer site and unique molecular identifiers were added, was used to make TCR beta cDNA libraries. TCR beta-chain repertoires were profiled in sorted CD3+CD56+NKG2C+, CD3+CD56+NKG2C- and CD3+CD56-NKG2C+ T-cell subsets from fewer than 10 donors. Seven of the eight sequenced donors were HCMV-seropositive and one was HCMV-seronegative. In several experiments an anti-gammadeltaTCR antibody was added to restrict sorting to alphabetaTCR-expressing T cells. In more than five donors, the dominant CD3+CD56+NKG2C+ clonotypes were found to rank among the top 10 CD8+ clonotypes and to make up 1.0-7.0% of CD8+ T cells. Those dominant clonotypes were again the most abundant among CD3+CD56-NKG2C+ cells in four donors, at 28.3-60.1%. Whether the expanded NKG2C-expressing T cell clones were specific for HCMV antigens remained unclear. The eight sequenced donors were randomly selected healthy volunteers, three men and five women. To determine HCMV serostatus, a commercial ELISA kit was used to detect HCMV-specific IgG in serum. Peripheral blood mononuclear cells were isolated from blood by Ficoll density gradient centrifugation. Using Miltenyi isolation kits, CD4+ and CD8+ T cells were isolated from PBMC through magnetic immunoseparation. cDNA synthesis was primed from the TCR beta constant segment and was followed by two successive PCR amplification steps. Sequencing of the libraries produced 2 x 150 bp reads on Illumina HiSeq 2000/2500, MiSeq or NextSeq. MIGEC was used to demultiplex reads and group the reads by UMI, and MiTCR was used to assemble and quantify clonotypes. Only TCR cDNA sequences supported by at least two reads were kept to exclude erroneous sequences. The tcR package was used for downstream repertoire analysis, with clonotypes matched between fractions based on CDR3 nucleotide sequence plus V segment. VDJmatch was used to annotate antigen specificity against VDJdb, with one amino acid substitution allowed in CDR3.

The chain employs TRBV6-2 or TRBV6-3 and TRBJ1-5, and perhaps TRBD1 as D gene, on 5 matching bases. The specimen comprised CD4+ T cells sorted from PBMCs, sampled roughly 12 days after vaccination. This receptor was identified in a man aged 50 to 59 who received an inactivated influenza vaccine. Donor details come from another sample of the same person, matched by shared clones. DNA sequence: TGTGCCAGCAGGGGGACTGCGGCTTCTCAGCCCCAGCATTTT. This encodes CASRGTAASQPQHF.